These 24 T cell receptor beta chains were sequenced from one sample in a study of T cell responses to AZD1222 COVID-19 vaccine. Clones were read by immunoSEQ multiplex PCR, and TCRdb kept only the in-frame ones, dropping some. The table lists roughly 130,000 clones, about 86% of them singletons. The sample in question was peripheral blood, obtained on day 0 of AZD1222 vaccination. The receptor source for this set is an adult in good health.

The chain combines TRBV11-2 with TRBJ2-5, with 10 nucleotides matching TRBD2. The CDR3 consists of 15 residues. V shed 2 bases and J 5 bases; nucleotides not matched to a gene: 5. Germline V gene data show CDR1 as SGHAT and CDR2 as FQNNGV. This chain's CDR3 is CASSLTSGAGETQYF. DNA of the CDR3: TGTGCCAGCAGCTTAACTAGCGGGGCCGGGGAGACCCAGTACTTC.

The rearrangement links TRBV7-2 to TRBJ2-1; a possible D gene is TRBD2 (5 bases). CDR1 and CDR2 (germline): SGHTA, FQGNSA. Trimming shortened V by 5 bases and J by 10 bases, and 21 bases separated the two germline ends. This CDR3 comprises 15 residues. In DNA form, the CDR3 reads TGTGCCAGCAGCCCCCTCACGGGGAGCTCTGGGGAGCAGTTCTTC. This codes for CASSPLTGSSGEQFF. Complete variable domain (other parts from reference TRBV7-2 and TRBJ2-1): GAGVSQSPSNKVTEKGKDVELRCDPISGHTALYWYRQSLGQGLEFLIYFQGNSAPDKSGLPSDRFSAERTGGSVSTLTIQRTQQEDSAVYLCASSPLTGSSGEQFFGPGTRLTVL.

The rearrangement joins TRBV5-8 to TRBJ2-5; no clear D. The CDR3 is 14 residues long. Trimming removed 3 bases from V and 1 base from J, with 10 bases in between. Germline V gives CDR1 SGHTS, CDR2 YDEGEE. CDR3 sequence: CASSYDSFQETQYF. The DNA of the CDR3 is TGTGCCAGCAGCTATGACTCCTTCCAAGAGACCCAGTACTTC.

This chain connects TRBV27 to TRBJ1-2, with D maybe TRBD1 (6 bases). The length of the CDR3 is 14 residues. From germline, CDR1 is MNHEY and CDR2 SMNVEV (reference sequence). V dropped 5 bases and J dropped 4 bases, with 14 bases sitting between them. Written as DNA, the CDR3 is TGTGCCAGCAGTCTACGGGGGCGCGGCTATGGCTACACCTTC. It translates to CASSLRGRGYGYTF.

This chain connects TRBV5-8 to TRBJ1-5; D not resolved. The CDR3 runs to 15 residues. Between the trimmed V and J ends, which lost 0 bases and 6 bases, there was a span of 13 bases. Per the germline V gene, CDR1 is SGHTS and CDR2 is YDEGEE. CDR3 DNA: TGTGCCAGCAGCTTGGGGTCAAGCCCGGTTCAGCCCCAGCATTTT. Translated, it gives CASSLGSSPVQPQHF.

The chain links TRBV5-4 to TRBJ2-7, with 7 bases identical to TRBD1. The CDR3 consists of 14 residues. Germline CDR1 and CDR2: SGHNT and YYREEE (reference sequence). V trimming: 4 bases; J trimming: 0 bases; junction bases outside the gene matches: 4. The CDR3 here is CASSLRDSSYEQYF. CDR3 in DNA: TGTGCCAGCAGCCTCCGGGACAGCTCCTACGAGCAGTACTTC.

The V and J genes are TRBV10-2 and TRBJ2-7; D unresolved. With 3 bases removed from V and 5 bases from J, the gap between germline ends came to 5 bases. Per germline, CDR1 WSHSY and CDR2 SAAADI. The CDR3 runs 11 residues. This CDR3 reads CASSDLHEQYF. The CDR3, as DNA: TGCGCCAGCAGTGACTTACACGAGCAGTACTTC.

The rearrangement uses TRBV18 and TRBJ1-4; 8 bases map to TRBD1. From germline, CDR1 is KGHSH and CDR2 LQKENI. The CDR3 runs 17 residues. V shed 1 base, J shed 8 bases, and the junction held 12 bases outside the gene matches. In DNA, the CDR3 is TGTGCCAGCTCACCACGGTTTTCCGTGACAGGGGTCGAAAAACTGTTTTTT. It specifies CASSPRFSVTGVEKLFF.

J is TRBJ2-1 and V is TRBV3-1 (or the pseudogene TRBV3-2); unclear D gene. Trimming removed 1 base at V and 8 bases at J, with 9 bases between. Germline values: CDR1 LGHDT, CDR2 YNNKEL (reference sequence). The CDR3 covers 13 residues. CDR3 in amino acids: CASSQVQYDEQFF. In DNA, the CDR3 is TGTGCCAGCAGCCAAGTTCAGTACGATGAGCAGTTCTTC.

The chain couples TRBV6-5 to TRBJ1-2, with D perhaps matching TRBD1 (6 bases). V was shortened by 2 bases and J by 6 bases, with 13 bases between the two germline ends. The CDR3 contains 14 residues. The germline V gene has CDR1 MNHEY and CDR2 SVGAGI. As DNA, the CDR3 is TGTGCCAGCAGTTACGGACGGGGGCGCGATGGCTACACCTTC. It encodes CASSYGRGRDGYTF.

The chain combines TRBV25-1 with TRBJ2-1; D unclear. The V end was cut by 2 bases, the J end by 5 bases, with 16 bases between. Germline V gene lookup returns CDR1 MGHDK and CDR2 SYGVNS. The CDR3 has 16 amino acids. CDR3 protein: CASSEVGSPPNNEQFF. DNA for the CDR3: TGTGCCAGCAGTGAAGTCGGTAGTCCCCCAAACAATGAGCAGTTCTTC.

The chain uses TRBV18 and TRBJ2-1, with TRBD1 matching over 7 bases. From germline, CDR1 is KGHSH and CDR2 LQKENI. CDR3 size: 14 residues. The J segment lost 7 bases and the V segment lost 1 base, leaving 4 bases of the junction unmatched. This chain's CDR3 is CASSPQTGRNEQFF. In DNA form, the CDR3 reads TGTGCCAGCTCACCACAGACAGGGCGAAATGAGCAGTTCTTC.

The rearrangement joins TRBV9 to TRBJ1-1; D ambiguous. The CDR3 contains 15 residues. The germline CDR1 and CDR2 sequences are SGDLS and YYNGEE. The V and J ends lost 0 bases and 0 bases respectively, with 9 bases between them. CDR3 in amino acids: CASSVGSLMNTEAFF. As DNA, the CDR3 is TGTGCCAGCAGCGTAGGGTCCCTCATGAACACTGAAGCTTTCTTT. Variable domain in full (rest from reference TRBV9 and TRBJ1-1): DSGVTQTPKHLITATGQRVTLRCSPRSGDLSVYWYQQSLDQGLQFLIQYYNGEERAKGNILERFSAQQFPDLHSELNLSSLELGDSALYFCASSVGSLMNTEAFFGQGTRLTVV.

This chain connects TRBV2 to TRBJ1-6; D is unclear. The V end lost 6 bases, the J end lost 4 bases, and 7 bases lay between the germline ends. The CDR3 has 13 residues. CDR1 and CDR2 (germline): SNHLY, FYNNEI. The CDR3 sequence: CASSPGYNSPLHF. CDR3 nucleotides: TGTGCCAGCAGCCCCGGGTATAATTCACCCCTCCACTTT.

Here the CDR3 DNA reads TGTGCCATCAGTGAGTCGACCGGGTACGAGCAGTACTTC. It yields the protein CAISESTGYEQYF. The chain couples TRBV10-3 to TRBJ2-7, with D unclear. This CDR3 has 13 amino acids. Germline CDR1 and CDR2: ENHRY and SYGVKD. The V and J ends lost 0 bases and 4 bases respectively, with 7 bases between them.

This clone was found a few times. This chain joins TRBV5-6 and TRBJ1-2; D ambiguous. The CDR3 contains 13 residues. V gave up 5 bases and J gave up 6 bases, with 14 bases separating them. The germline V gene encodes CDR1 SGHDT and CDR2 YYEEEE. CDR3 nucleotides: TGTGCCAGCAGGTATCATACAGCGGATGGCTACACCTTC. Translated: CASRYHTADGYTF.

The V and J genes are TRBV7-9 and TRBJ2-1; D ambiguous. Trimming left V 7 bases short and J 3 bases short, with 13 bases between. The CDR3 is made up of 14 amino acids. CDR1 is SEHNR, CDR2 FQNEAQ, per germline (reference sequence). The CDR3 spells CASMKIEFYNEQFF. Written as DNA, the CDR3 is TGTGCCAGCATGAAAATTGAGTTCTACAATGAGCAGTTCTTC. The whole variable domain, filled in from reference TRBV7-9 and TRBJ2-1, reads DTGVSQNPRHKITKRGQNVTFRCDPISEHNRLYWYRQTLGQGPEFLTYFQNEAQLEKSRLLSDRFSAERPKGSFSTLEIQRTEQGDSAMYLCASMKIEFYNEQFFGPGTRLTVL.

This clone has just one count. The J gene is TRBJ2-7, the V gene TRBV24-1, with 8 nucleotides matching TRBD1. Per the germline V gene, CDR1 is KGHDR and CDR2 is SFDVKD. The V gene end was trimmed by 12 bases and the J gene end by 4 bases; junction bases not matched to a gene: 7. This CDR3 spans 12 amino acids. The CDR3 sequence: CASPDREYEQYF. CDR3 coding DNA: TGTGCCTCCCCGGACAGGGAGTACGAGCAGTACTTC.

The chain employs TRBV5-5 and TRBJ2-3, with D possibly being TRBD1 or TRBD2 (5 bases each). Trimming removed 4 bases at V and 2 bases at J, with 23 bases between. The CDR3 runs 18 residues. Per the germline V gene, CDR1 is SGHKS and CDR2 is YYEKEE (reference sequence). CDR3 nucleotides: TGTGCCAGCAGCCAGAAACCGGGACCCCCAGTCCCCACAGATACGCAGTATTTT. It yields the protein CASSQKPGPPVPTDTQYF.

The chain employs TRBV11-3 and TRBJ2-7, with a weak D call TRBD1 (6 bases). The CDR3 is made up of 14 amino acids. CDR1 and CDR2 from the germline V gene are SGHNT and YENEEA. V was shortened by 3 bases and J by 2 bases, with 11 bases between the two germline ends. CDR3 protein: CASSFRDTPYEQYF. The CDR3, as DNA: TGTGCCAGCAGCTTTCGGGACACACCCTACGAGCAGTACTTC.

This sequence joins TRBV4-1 and TRBJ1-1; the match to TRBD1 covers 8 bases. CDR3 length: 18 amino acids. The junction had 16 bases not matched to a gene; V was cut back by 3 bases and J by 4 bases. Looked up from germline, CDR1 is MGHRA and CDR2 is YSYEKL. CDR3: CASSQRGTGGERGTEAFF. The CDR3 nucleotides read TGCGCCAGCAGCCAGAGGGGTACAGGGGGAGAGCGCGGCACTGAAGCTTTCTTT.

Comments on this clone: The same CDR3 also results from other DNA sequences found in this sample. The chain is built from TRBV7-9 and TRBJ2-3; TRBD1 is a possible D gene (5 bases). The CDR3 covers 13 residues. V lost 5 bases, J lost 2 bases, and 8 bases lay in between. Germline assignment: CDR1 SEHNR and CDR2 FQNEAQ (reference sequence). DNA for the CDR3: TGTGCCAGCAGCGCGACAGTCACAGATACGCAGTATTTT. It codes for CASSATVTDTQYF.

The V gene is TRBV3-1 (or the pseudogene TRBV3-2), the J gene TRBJ2-1, with D perhaps matching TRBD2 (5 bases). Germline V CDR1 and CDR2: LGHDT, YNNKEL (reference sequence). Trimming removed 5 bases at V and 7 bases at J, with 18 bases between. The CDR3 length is 15 residues. CDR3 residues: CASSISGSGRNEQFF. The DNA for the CDR3 is TGTGCCAGCAGCATCAGCGGTTCGGGCCGGAATGAGCAGTTCTTC.

The genes are TRBV10-3 and TRBJ1-5, with a weak D call TRBD1 (6 bases). This CDR3 spans 15 amino acids. Germline assignment: CDR1 ENHRY and CDR2 SYGVKD. Trimming pared 2 bases from V and 1 base from J, leaving 9 bases between. The CDR3 DNA follows: TGTGCCATCAGTGAGGCAGGGGTAAGCAATCAGCCCCAGCATTTT. Protein: CAISEAGVSNQPQHF.